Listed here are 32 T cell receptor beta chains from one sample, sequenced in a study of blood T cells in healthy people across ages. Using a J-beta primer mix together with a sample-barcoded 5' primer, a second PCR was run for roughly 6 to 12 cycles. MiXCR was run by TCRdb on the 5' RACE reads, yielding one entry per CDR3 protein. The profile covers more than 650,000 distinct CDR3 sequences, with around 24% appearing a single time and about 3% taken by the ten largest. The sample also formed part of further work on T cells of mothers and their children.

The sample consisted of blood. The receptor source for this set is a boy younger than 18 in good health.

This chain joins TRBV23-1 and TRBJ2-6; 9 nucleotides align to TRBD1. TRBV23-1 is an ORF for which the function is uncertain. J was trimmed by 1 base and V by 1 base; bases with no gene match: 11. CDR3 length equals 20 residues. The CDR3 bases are TGCGCCAGCAGTCAATATACCGGACCGGGACAGGGTTCTGGGGCCAACGTCCTGACTTTC. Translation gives CASSQYTGPGQGSGANVLTF.

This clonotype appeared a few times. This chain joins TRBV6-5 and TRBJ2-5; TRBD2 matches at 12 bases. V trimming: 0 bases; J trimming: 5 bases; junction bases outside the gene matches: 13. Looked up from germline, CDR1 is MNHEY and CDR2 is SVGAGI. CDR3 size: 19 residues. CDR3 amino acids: CASSYSIPTSGGSMETQYF. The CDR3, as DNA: TGTGCCAGCAGTTACTCGATCCCCACTAGCGGGGGGAGTATGGAGACCCAGTACTTC.

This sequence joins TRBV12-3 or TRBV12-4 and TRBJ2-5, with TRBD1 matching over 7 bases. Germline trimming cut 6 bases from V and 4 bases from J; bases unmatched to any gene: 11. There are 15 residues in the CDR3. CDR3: CASSQGATGAETQYF. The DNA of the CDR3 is TGTGCCAGCAGCCAAGGGGCAACAGGGGCAGAGACCCAGTACTTC.

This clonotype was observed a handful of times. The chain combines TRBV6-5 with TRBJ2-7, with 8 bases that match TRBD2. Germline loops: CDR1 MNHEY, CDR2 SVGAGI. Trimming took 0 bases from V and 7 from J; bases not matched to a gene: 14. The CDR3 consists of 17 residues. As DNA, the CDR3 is TGTGCCAGCAGTTACTCGAAGACTAGCGTGGTGGCGAGGGAGCAGTACTTC. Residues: CASSYSKTSVVAREQYF.

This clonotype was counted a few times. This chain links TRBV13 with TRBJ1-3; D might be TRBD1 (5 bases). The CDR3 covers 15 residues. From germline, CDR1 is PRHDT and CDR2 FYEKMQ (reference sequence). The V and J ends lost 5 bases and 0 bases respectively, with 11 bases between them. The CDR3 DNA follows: TGTGCCAGCAGCGAGGACACCTTCTCTGGAAACACCATATATTTT. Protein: CASSEDTFSGNTIYF.

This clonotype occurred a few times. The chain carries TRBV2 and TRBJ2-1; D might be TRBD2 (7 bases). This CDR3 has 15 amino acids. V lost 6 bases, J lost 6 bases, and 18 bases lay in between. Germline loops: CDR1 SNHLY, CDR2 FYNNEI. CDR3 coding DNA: TGTGCCAGCAGCTCTAGGGGAGGGGGTTCCAATGAGCAGTTCTTC. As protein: CASSSRGGGSNEQFF.

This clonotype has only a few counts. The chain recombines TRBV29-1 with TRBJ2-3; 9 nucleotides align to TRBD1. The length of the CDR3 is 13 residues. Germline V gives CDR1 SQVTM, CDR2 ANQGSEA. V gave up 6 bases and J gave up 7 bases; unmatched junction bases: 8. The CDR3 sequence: CSVPGTGSYTQYF. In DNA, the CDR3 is TGCAGCGTACCCGGGACAGGGTCATATACGCAGTATTTT.

CDR3 nucleotide sequence: TGCAGTGCTAGAGTTGACGGGTCAGAGGGTTCAAACACCATATATTTT. Translating gives CSARVDGSEGSNTIYF. The chain employs TRBV20-1 and TRBJ1-3; no reliable D call. V was trimmed by 1 base and J by 6 bases, leaving 19 bases between them. CDR1 is DFQATT and CDR2 is SNEGSKA in the germline V gene (reference sequence). The CDR3 contains 16 residues.

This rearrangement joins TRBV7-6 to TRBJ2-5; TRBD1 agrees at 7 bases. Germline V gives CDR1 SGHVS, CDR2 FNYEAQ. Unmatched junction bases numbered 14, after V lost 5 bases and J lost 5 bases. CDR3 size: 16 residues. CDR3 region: CASSRRTGERQETQYF. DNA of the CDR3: TGTGCCAGCAGCCGCCGAACAGGGGAGCGGCAGGAGACCCAGTACTTC.

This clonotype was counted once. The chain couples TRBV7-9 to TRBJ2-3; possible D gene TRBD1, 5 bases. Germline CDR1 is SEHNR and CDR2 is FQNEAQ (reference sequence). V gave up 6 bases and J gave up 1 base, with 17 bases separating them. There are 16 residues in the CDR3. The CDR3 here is CASSHPSGIRTDTQYF. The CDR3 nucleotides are TGTGCCAGCAGTCACCCATCAGGGATCCGCACAGATACGCAGTATTTT.

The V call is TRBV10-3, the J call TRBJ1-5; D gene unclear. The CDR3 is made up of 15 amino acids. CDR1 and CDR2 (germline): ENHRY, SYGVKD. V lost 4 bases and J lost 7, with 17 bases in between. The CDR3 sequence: CAISVQPPGRQPQHF. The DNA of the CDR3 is TGTGCCATCAGTGTTCAGCCCCCGGGGAGACAGCCCCAGCATTTT.

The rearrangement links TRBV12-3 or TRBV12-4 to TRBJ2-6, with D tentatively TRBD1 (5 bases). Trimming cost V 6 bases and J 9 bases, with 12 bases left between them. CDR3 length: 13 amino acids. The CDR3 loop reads CASSLDTNNVLTF. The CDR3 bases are TGTGCCAGCAGCTTGGACACAAACAACGTCCTGACTTTC.

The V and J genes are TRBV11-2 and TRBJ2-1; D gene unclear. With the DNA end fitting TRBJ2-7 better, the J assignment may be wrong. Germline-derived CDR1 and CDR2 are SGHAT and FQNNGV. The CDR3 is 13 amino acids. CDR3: CATENSYTYEQYF. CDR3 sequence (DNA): TGTGCCACAGAGAACAGCTATACCTACGAGCAGTACTTC.

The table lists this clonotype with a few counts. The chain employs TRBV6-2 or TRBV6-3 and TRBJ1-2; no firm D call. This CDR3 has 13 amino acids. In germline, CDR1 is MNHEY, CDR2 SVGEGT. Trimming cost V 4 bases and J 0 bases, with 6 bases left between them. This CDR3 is CASSSVANYGYTF. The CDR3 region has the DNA TGTGCCAGCAGTTCGGTGGCTAACTATGGCTACACCTTC.

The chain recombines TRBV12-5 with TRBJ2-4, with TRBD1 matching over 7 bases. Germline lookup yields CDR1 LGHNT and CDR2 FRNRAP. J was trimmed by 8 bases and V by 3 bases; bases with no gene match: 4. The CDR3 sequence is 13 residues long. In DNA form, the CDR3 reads TGTGCTAGTGGTTTCGGACAGGCTGACATTCAGTACTTC. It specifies CASGFGQADIQYF.

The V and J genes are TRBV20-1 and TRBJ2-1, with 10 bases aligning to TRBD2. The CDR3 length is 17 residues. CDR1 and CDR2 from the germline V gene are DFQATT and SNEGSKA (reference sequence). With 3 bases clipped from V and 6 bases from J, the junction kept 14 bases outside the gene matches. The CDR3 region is CSASFSQAGGPRNEQFF. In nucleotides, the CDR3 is TGCAGTGCTAGTTTCTCCCAAGCGGGGGGGCCTCGCAATGAGCAGTTCTTC.

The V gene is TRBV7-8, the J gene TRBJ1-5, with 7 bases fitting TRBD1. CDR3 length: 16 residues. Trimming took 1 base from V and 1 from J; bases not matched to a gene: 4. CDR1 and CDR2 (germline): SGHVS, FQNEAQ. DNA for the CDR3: TGTGCCAGCAGCTTAGTAGGACAGGCAAGCAATCAGCCCCAGCATTTT. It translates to CASSLVGQASNQPQHF.

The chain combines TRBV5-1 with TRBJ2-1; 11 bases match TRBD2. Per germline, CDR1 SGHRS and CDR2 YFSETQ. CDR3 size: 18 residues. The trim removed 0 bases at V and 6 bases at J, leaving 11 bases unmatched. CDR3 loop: CASSLEPSGGTSSNEQFF. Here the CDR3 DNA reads TGCGCCAGCAGCTTGGAACCTAGCGGGGGGACATCTTCCAATGAGCAGTTCTTC.

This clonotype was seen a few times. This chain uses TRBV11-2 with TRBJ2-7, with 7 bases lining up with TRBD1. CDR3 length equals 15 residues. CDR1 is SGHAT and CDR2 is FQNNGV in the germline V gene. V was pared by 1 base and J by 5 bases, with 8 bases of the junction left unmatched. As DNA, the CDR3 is TGTGCCAGCAGCTTAGCCGACAGGGTTCGGAACGAGCAGTACTTC. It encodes CASSLADRVRNEQYF.

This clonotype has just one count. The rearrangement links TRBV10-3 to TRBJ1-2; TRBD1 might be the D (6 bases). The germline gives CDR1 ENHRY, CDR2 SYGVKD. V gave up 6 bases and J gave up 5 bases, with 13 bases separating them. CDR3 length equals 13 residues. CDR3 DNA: TGTGCCATCAGCGTAGGACAGCCGTATGGCTACACCTTC. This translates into CAISVGQPYGYTF.

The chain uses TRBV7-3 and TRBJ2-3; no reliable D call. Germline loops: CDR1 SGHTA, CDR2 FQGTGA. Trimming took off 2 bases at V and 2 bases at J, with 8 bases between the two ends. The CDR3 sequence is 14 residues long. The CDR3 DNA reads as TGTGCCAGCAGCTTAGCGGAAGCCACAGATACGCAGTATTTT. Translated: CASSLAEATDTQYF.

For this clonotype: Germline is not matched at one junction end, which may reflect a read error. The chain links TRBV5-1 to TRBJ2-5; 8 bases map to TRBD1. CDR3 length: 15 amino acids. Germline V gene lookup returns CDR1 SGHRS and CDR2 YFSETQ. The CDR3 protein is CASSFIGQGLDERFF. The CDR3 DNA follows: TGCGCCAGCAGCTTCATAGGACAGGGATTGGATGAGCGGTTCTTC.

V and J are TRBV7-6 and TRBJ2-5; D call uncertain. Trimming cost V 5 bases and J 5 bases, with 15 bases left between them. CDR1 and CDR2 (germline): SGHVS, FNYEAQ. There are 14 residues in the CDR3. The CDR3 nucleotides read TGTGCCAGCAGCCCCCCGCTGCCCGTGGAGACCCAGTACTTC. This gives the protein CASSPPLPVETQYF.

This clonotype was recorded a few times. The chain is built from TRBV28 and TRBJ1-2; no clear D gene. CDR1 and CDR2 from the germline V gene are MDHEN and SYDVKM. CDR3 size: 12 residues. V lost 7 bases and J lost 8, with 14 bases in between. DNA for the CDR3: TGTGCCAGCACCAAACCCGTTGGAGGCTACACCTTC. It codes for CASTKPVGGYTF.

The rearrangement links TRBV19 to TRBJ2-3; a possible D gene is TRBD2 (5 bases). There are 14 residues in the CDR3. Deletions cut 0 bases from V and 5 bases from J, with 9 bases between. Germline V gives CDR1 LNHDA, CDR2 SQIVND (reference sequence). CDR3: CASSIEGDLDTQYF. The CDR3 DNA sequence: TGTGCCAGTAGTATAGAGGGAGACTTAGATACGCAGTATTTT.

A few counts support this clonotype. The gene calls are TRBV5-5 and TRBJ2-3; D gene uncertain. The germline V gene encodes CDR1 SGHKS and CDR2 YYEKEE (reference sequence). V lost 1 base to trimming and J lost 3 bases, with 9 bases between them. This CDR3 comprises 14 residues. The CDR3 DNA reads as TGTGCCAGCAGCTTGAATCCCGCGACAGATACGCAGTATTTT. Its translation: CASSLNPATDTQYF. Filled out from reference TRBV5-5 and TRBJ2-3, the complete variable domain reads DAGVTQSPTHLIKTRGQQVTLRCSPISGHKSVSWYQQVLGQGPQFIFQYYEKEERGRGNFPDRFSARQFPNYSSELNVNALLLGDSALYLCASSLNPATDTQYFGPGTRLTVL.

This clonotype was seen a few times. CDR3 DNA sequence: TGTGCCAGCAGTTTTGGTGGTTGTTTTCGGGGCGACCTTTCCCGCAATCAGCCCCAGCATTTT. It codes for CASSFGGCFRGDLSRNQPQHF. The chain recombines TRBV6-5 with TRBJ1-5; a weak D match, TRBD1 (5 bases). Germline-derived CDR1 and CDR2 are MNHEY and SVGAGI. Trimming stripped 4 bases from V and 2 bases from J, with 30 bases between. CDR3 length: 21 amino acids.

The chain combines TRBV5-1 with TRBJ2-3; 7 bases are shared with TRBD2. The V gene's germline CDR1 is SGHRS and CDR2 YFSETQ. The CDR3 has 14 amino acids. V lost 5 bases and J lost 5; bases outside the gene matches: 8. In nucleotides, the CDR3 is TGCGCCAGCAGGGGGGGGACGCTGGGAGATACGCAGTATTTT. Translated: CASRGGTLGDTQYF.

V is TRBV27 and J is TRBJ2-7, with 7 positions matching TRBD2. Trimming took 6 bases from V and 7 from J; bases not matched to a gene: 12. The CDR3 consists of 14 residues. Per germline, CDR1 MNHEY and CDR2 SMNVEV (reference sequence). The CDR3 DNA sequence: TGTGCCAGCAGCCGCACCGGGACTACCGGGGAGCAGTACTTC. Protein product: CASSRTGTTGEQYF.

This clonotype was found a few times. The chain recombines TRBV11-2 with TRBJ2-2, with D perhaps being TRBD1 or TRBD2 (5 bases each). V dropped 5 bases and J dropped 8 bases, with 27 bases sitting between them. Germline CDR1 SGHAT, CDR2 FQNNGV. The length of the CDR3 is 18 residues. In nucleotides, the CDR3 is TGTGCCAGCAGCCGAAGGGCGCGTCGGGACCAACGAGAGGGGGAGCTGTTTTTT. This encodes CASSRRARRDQREGELFF.

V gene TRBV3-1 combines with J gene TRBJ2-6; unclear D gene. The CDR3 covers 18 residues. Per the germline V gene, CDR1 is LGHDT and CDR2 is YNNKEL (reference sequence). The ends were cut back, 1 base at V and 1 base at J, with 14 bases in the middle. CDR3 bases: TGTGCCAGCAGCCAAGCGACGGAAACACCTTCTGGGGCCAACGTCCTGACTTTC. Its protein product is CASSQATETPSGANVLTF.

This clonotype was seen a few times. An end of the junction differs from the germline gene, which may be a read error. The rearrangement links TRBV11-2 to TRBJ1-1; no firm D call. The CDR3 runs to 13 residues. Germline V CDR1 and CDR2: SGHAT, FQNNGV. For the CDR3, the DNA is TGTGCCAGCAGCTTAGAAACAAGCACTGAGGCTTTCTTT. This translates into CASSLETSTEAFF.